A single count supports the clone carrying this TCR beta chain. Germline assignment: CDR1 SGHRS and CDR2 YFSETQ. There are 14 residues in the CDR3. V lost 4 bases to trimming and J lost 7 bases; unmatched junction nucleotides: 10. The record originates from a study of blood T cell repertoires in COVID-19. Some clones are missing from TCRdb's copy, which holds only in-frame ones; the method was immunoSEQ multiplex PCR. Among 200,000 to 250,000 clones listed, about 86% were seen once. Sequences were obtained from peripheral blood. The chain combines TRBV5-1 with TRBJ2-7; TRBD2 matches at 8 bases. This clonotype was sampled from a young man with active or convalescent COVID-19. The CDR3 is CASSPRAGGLEQYF. CDR3 DNA sequence: TGCGCCAGCAGCCCCCGCGCGGGGGGTTTGGAGCAGTACTTC.